This entry is about one T cell receptor beta chain. Different DNA sequences within this sample yield the same CDR3. The data were taken from a study of blood T cell repertoires in COVID-19. Across the whole study: From T cells, B-cell-depleted T cells, or PBMCs came the material, which was cDNA or gDNA.

The data were produced by immunoSEQ multiplex PCR, yet TCRdb's version contains in-frame clones alone and is incomplete. This table has roughly 430,000 clones, around 90% appearing once. Each participant's cohort was designated according to participant-reported clinical history. The germline V gene has CDR1 KGHSH and CDR2 LQKENI. Trimming at V came to 1 base and at J to 6 bases, leaving 3 bases not matched to a gene. The CDR3 is 14 amino acids. This clonotype was sampled from a woman aged 40 to 50 with acute COVID-19. The V and J genes are TRBV18 and TRBJ1-5; 7 nucleotides match TRBD1. Sequencing was performed on PBMCs or T cells enriched from blood (not recorded which). The CDR3 nucleotides read TGTGCCAGCTCACCACAGGGGGCCGGTCAGCCCCAGCATTTT. It specifies CASSPQGAGQPQHF.